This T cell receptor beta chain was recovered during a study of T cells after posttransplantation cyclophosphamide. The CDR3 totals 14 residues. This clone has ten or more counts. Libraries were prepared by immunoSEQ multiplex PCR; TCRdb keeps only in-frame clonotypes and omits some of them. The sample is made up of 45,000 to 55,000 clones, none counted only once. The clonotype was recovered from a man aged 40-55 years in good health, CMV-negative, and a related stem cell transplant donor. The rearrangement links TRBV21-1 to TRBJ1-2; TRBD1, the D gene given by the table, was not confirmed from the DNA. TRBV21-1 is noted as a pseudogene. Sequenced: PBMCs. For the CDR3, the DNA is TGTGCCAGCAGCGAACAGGGGGCGGACTATGGCTACACCTTC. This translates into CASSEQGADYGYTF.